The T cell receptor (beta chain) described here comes from a study of CD8+ T cells in alopecia areata. As for this clone: Its cognate antigen is unknown. Additional DNA sequences in this sample encode the identical CDR3.

Findings of the study overall: Scalp repertoires also include resident alphabeta T cells from normal skin. Normal scalp had lower clonality than lesional scalp, with alopecia totalis/universalis lesions showing this most strongly.

CDR3 length: 13 amino acids. Trimming removed 6 bases from V and 4 bases from J; junction bases left unmatched: 8. Germline lookup yields CDR1 SQVTM and CDR2 ANQGSEA. The treatment denotes: oral pan-JAK inhibitor, 5-10 mg twice daily. Individuals with alopecia areata gave both lesional scalp punch biopsies and peripheral blood for collection. Sequencing templates came from extracted RNA that was reverse transcribed into cDNA. Produced via immunoSEQ multiplex PCR; TCRdb's table is partial and in-frame only. Here the sample spans approximately 210,000 clones, more than 50% being singletons. The sample consisted of CD4+ T cells sorted from blood, taken at week 24, from a patient treated with tofacitinib. V gene TRBV29-1 combines with J gene TRBJ2-7, with 8 bases aligning to TRBD1. The receptor was isolated from a human donor with alopecia areata. In nucleotides, the CDR3 is TGCAGCGTCGAAAGACAGGGGTCTTACGAGCAGTACTTC. Translated, it gives CSVERQGSYEQYF.